Sequencing of this TCR beta chain was carried out in a study of cytomegalovirus exposure and HLA in healthy donors. The primer mix had 60 Vbeta and 13 Jbeta primers. Produced via immunoSEQ multiplex PCR; TCRdb's table is partial and in-frame only. The sample records tens of thousands of clones, about 67% being singletons. Germline values: CDR1 MNHEY, CDR2 SVGAGI. The CDR3 is 15 amino acids. Trimming left V 4 bases short and J 7 bases short, with 14 bases between. This chain connects TRBV6-5 to TRBJ1-6; a possible D gene is TRBD1 (6 bases). The source is a man aged 25 to 45 in good health and CMV-seronegative. Material: PBMCs. The CDR3 region is CASSSGGAGNSPLHF. The CDR3 coding sequence is TGTGCCAGCAGTTCGGGGGGGGCTGGAAATTCACCCCTCCACTTT.